This T cell receptor beta chain was found in a study of beta chain features in type 1 diabetes. Study-wide points: All four CD4+ subsets from Type 1 diabetes patients carried moderately but significantly shorter TCRB CDR3s. PCR may have favored shorter templates equally in patients and controls.

Using CD45RO/CCR7/CD25/CD127/CD95/CD27, CD4+ naive, central memory, regulatory and stem cell-like memory cells were sorted. The CDR3 runs to 16 residues. Germline V gene lookup returns CDR1 SGHTA and CDR2 FQGNSA. The V gene end was trimmed by 4 bases and the J gene end by 2 bases; junction bases not matched to a gene: 5. Concerning this clone: Its antigen is still unknown.

Expressed TCRB transcripts got sequenced, as all isolated RNA was reverse transcribed. Some clones are missing from TCRdb's copy, which holds only in-frame ones; the method was immunoSEQ multiplex PCR. The table includes about 900,000 clones, under 20% detected once. The V gene is TRBV7-2, the J gene TRBJ2-5; the match to TRBD2 covers 12 bases. The TCR originated in a woman younger than 30 in good health. The material sequenced was naive CD4+ T cells from blood. The CDR3 is CASSSSGRAWQETQYF. The CDR3 nucleotides read TGTGCCAGCAGCTCTAGCGGGAGGGCGTGGCAAGAGACCCAGTACTTC.